This TCR beta chain was captured in a study of CD8 T cells in ankylosing spondylitis. Study-level results: Apparently characteristic of ankylosing spondylitis blood was a TCR beta motif (roughly eight highly homologous variants). Clones linked with disease were CD8+ and fairly uncommon in the peripheral blood. Prior literature has documented some motif variants in synovial fluid and blood from reactive arthritis.

Concerning this clonotype: No antigen is known for it.

The CDR3 has 11 amino acids. Germline-derived CDR1 and CDR2 are MDHEN and SYDVKM. V dropped 10 bases and J dropped 3 bases, with 10 bases sitting between them. A single record per CDR3 protein comes from TCRdb applying MiXCR to the 5' RACE reads. The sample comprises 250,000 or so distinct CDR3 sequences, roughly a quarter of which are singletons, and 0.5% to 0.65% rests with the top ten. The rearrangement links TRBV28 to TRBJ2-7; no clear D gene. This TCR came from a male donor with ankylosing spondylitis or in good health (not recorded which). The sample was blood, either unsorted or a sorted T cell fraction (not recorded which). DNA for the CDR3: TGTGCCACCTCGACTGACTACGAGCAGTACTTC. Amino acids: CATSTDYEQYF.